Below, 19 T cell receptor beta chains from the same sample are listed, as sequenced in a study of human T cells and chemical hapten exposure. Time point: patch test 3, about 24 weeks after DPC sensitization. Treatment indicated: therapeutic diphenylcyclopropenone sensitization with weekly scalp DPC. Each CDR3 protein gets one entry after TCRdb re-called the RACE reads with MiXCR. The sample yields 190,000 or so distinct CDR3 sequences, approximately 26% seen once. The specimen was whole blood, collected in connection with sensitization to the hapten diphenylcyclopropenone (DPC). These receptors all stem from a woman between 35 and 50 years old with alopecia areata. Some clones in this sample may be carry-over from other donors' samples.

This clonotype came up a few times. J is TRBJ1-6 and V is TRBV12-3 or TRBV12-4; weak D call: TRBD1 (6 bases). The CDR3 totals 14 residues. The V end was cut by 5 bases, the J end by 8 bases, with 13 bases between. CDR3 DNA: TGTGCCAGCAGTCCCGGGACACGATATTCACCCCTCCACTTT. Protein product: CASSPGTRYSPLHF.

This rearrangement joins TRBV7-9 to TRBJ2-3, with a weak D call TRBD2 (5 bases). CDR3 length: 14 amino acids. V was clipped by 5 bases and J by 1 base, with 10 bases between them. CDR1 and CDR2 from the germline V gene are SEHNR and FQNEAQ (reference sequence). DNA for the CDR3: TGTGCCAGCAGCACCACGAGGGGCACAGATACGCAGTATTTT. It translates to CASSTTRGTDTQYF.

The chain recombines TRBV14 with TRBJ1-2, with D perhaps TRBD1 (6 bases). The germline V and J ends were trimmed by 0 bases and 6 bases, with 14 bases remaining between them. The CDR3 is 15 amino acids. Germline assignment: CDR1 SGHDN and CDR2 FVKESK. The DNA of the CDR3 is TGTGCCAGCAGCCAAGACGCGACAGGTCTAGATGGCTACACCTTC. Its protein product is CASSQDATGLDGYTF.

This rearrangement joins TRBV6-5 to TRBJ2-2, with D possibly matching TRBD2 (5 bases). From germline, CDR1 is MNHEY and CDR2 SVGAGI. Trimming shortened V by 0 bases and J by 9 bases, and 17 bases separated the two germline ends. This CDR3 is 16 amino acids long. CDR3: CASSYSSAGGERELFF. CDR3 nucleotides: TGTGCCAGCAGTTACTCGTCCGCTGGTGGGGAGCGGGAGCTGTTTTTT.

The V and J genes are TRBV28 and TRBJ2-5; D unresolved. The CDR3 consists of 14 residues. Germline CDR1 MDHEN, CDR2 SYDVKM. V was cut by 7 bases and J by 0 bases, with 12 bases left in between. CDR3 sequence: CASTPRRNQETQYF. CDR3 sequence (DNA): TGTGCCAGCACCCCTCGGCGGAACCAAGAGACCCAGTACTTC.

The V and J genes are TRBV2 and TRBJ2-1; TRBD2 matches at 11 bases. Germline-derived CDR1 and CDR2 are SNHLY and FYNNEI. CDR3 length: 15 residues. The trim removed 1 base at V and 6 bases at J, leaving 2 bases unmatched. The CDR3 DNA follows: TGTGCCAGCAGTGAAGGGCTAGCGGGAGGCAATGAGCAGTTCTTC. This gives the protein CASSEGLAGGNEQFF.

CDR3 sequence: CASTPGIGLAFF. Here the CDR3 DNA reads TGTGCCAGCACTCCAGGGATAGGGTTAGCTTTCTTT. The V and J genes are TRBV28 and TRBJ1-1; a possible D gene is TRBD1 (5 bases). V lost 7 bases, J lost 10 bases, and 16 bases lay in between. Germline V CDR1 and CDR2: MDHEN, SYDVKM. The CDR3 contains 12 residues.

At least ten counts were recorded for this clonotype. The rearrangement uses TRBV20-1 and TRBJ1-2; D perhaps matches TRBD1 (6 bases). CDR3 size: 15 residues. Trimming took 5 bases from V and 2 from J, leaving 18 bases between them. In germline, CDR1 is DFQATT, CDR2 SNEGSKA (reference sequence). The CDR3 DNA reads TGCAGTGCTCCGTCGGGGCAGGGGCTCAACTATGGCTACACCTTC. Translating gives CSAPSGQGLNYGYTF.

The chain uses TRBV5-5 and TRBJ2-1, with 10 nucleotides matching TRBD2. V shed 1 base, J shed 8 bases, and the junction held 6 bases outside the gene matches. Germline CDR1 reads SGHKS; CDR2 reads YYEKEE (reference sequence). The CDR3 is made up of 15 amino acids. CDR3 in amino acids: CASSLSLAGVDEQFF. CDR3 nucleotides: TGTGCCAGCAGCTTGAGTCTAGCGGGAGTCGATGAGCAGTTCTTC.

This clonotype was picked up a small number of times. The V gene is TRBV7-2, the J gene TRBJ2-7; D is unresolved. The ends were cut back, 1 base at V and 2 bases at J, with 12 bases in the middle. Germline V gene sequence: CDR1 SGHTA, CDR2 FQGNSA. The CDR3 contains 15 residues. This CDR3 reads CASSLGGERTYEQYF. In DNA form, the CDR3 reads TGTGCCAGCAGCTTAGGTGGAGAGAGGACCTACGAGCAGTACTTC.

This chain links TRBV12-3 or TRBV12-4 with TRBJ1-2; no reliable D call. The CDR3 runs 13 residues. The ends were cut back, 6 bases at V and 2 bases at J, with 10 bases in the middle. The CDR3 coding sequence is TGTGCCAGCAGAGCAGGATCCAACTATGGCTACACCTTC. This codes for CASRAGSNYGYTF.

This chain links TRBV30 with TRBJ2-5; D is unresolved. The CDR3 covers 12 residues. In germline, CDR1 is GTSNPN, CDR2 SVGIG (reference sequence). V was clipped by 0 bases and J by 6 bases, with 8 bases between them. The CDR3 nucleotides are TGTGCCTGGAGTGTGAACAGCCAGACCCAGTACTTC. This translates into CAWSVNSQTQYF.

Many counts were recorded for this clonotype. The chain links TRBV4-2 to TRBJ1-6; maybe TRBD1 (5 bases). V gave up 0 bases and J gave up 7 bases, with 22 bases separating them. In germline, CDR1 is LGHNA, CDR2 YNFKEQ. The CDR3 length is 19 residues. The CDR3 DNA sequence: TGTGCCAGCAGCCAAGATTATGGTTTAGGGGACGGGGCGAATTCACCCCTCCACTTT. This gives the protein CASSQDYGLGDGANSPLHF.

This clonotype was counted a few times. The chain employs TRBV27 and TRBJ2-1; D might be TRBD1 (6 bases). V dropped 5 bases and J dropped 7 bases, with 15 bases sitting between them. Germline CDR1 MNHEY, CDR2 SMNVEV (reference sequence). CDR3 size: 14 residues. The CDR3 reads CASSPTRGYNEQFF. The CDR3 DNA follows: TGTGCCAGCAGTCCCACTAGGGGGTATAATGAGCAGTTCTTC.

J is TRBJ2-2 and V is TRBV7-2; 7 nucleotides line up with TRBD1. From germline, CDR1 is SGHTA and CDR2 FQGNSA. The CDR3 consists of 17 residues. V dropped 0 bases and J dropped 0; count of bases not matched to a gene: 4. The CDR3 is CASSLAAGTANTGELFF. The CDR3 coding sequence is TGTGCCAGCAGCTTAGCGGCCGGGACAGCGAACACCGGGGAGCTGTTTTTT.

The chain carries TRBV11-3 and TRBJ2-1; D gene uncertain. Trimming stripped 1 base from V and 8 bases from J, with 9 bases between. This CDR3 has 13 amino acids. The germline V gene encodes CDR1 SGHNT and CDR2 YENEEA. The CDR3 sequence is CASSLGIWDEQFF. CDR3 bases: TGTGCCAGCAGCTTAGGAATATGGGATGAGCAGTTCTTC.

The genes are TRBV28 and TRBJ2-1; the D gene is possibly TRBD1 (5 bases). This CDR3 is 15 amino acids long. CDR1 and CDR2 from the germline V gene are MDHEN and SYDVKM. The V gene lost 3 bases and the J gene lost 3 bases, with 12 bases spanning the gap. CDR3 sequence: CASSFNRLRYNEQFF. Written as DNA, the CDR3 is TGTGCCAGCAGTTTTAACAGGCTCCGCTACAATGAGCAGTTCTTC. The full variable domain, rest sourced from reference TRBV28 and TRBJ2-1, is DVKVTQSSRYLVKRTGEKVFLECVQDMDHENMFWYRQDPGLGLRLIYFSYDVKMKEKGDIPEGYSVSREKKERFSLILESASTNQTSMYLCASSFNRLRYNEQFFGPGTRLTVL.

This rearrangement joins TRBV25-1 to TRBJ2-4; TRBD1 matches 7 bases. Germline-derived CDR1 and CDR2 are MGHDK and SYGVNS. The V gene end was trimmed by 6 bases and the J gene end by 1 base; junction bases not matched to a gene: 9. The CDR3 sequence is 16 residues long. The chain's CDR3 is CASSQTGARAKNIQYF. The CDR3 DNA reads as TGTGCCAGCAGCCAAACAGGGGCGCGGGCCAAAAACATTCAGTACTTC.

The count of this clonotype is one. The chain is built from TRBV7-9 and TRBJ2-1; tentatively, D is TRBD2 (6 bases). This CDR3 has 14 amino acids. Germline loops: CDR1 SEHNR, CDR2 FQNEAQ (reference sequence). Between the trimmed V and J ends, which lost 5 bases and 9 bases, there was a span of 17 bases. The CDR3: CASSIRGASAEQFF. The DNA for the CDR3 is TGTGCCAGCAGCATTCGCGGGGCTAGCGCTGAGCAGTTCTTC.